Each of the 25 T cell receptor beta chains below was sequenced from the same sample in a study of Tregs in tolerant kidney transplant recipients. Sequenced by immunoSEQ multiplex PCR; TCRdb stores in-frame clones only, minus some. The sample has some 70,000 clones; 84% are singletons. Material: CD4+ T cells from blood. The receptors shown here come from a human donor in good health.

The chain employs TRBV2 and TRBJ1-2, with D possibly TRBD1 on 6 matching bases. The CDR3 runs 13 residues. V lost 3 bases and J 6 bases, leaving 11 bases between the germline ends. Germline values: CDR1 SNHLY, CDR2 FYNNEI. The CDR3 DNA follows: TGTGCCAGCAGTGAGGACAGCGTAGATGGCTACACCTTC. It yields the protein CASSEDSVDGYTF.

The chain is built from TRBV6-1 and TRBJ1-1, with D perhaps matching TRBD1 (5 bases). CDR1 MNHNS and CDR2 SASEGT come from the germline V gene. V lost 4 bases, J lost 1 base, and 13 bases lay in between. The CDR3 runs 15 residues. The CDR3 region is CASSGRGVENTEAFF. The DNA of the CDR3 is TGTGCCAGCAGTGGGCGGGGGGTCGAGAACACTGAAGCTTTCTTT.

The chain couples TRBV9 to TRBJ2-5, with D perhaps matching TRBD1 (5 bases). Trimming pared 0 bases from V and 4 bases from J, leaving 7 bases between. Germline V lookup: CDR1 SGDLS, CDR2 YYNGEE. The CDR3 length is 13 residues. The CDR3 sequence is CASSVATGETQYF. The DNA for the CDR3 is TGTGCCAGCAGCGTAGCTACAGGAGAGACCCAGTACTTC.

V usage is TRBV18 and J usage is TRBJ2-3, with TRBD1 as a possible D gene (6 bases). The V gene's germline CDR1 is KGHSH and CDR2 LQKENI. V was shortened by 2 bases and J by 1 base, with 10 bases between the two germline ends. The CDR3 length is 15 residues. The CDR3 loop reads CASSPSGHGTDTQYF. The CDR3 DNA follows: TGTGCCAGCTCACCATCGGGACACGGCACAGATACGCAGTATTTT.

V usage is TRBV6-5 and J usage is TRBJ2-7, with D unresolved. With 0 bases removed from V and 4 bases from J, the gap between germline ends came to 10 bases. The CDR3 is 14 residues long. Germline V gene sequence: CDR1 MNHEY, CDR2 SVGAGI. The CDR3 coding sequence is TGTGCCAGCAGTTACTCTCTCAGGCGATACGAGCAGTACTTC. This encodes CASSYSLRRYEQYF.

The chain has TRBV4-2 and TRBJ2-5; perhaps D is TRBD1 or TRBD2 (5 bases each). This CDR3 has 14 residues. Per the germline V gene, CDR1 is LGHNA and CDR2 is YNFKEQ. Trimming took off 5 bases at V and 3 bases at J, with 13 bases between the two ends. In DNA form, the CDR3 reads TGTGCCAGCAGCTCGCCGGGACCAAAAGAGACCCAGTACTTC. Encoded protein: CASSSPGPKETQYF.

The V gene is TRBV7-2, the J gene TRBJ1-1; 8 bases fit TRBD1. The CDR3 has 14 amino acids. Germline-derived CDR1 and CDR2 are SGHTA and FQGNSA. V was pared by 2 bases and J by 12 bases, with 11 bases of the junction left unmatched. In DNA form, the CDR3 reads TGTGCCAGCAGCTTAAGGGGGGCACAGGGGGTGACTTTCTTT. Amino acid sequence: CASSLRGAQGVTFF. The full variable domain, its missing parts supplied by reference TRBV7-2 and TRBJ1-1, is GAGVSQSPSNKVTEKGKDVELRCDPISGHTALYWYRQSLGQGLEFLIYFQGNSAPDKSGLPSDRFSAERTGGSVSTLTIQRTQQEDSAVYLCASSLRGAQGVTFFGQGTRLTVV.

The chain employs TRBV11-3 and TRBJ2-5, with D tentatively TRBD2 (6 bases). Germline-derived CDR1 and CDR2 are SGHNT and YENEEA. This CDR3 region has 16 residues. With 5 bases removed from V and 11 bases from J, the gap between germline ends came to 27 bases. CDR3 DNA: TGTGCCAGCAGCCGGGCTCTCGGGACGGGAGAAAGGGAGCAGTACTTC. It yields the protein CASSRALGTGEREQYF.

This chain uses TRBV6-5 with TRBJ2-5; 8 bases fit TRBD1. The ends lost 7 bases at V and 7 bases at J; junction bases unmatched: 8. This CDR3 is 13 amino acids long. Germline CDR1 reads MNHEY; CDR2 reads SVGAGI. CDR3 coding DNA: TGTGCCAGCACCGCAGGGGGCGAAGTGACCCAGTACTTC. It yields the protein CASTAGGEVTQYF.

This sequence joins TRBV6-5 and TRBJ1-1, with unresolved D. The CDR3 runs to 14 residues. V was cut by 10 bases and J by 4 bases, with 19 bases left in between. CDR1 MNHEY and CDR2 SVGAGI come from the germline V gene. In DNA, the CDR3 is TGTGCCACTGTCGGCCACGGCGTGACCACTGAAGCTTTCTTT. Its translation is CATVGHGVTTEAFF.

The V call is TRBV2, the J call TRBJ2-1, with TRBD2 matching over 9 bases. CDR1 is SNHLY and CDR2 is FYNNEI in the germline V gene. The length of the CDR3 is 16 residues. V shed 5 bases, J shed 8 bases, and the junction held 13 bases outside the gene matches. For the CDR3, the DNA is TGTGCCAGCAGTCTCTCCCTGGCGGGGGGGCCCTATGAGCAGTTCTTC. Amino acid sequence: CASSLSLAGGPYEQFF.

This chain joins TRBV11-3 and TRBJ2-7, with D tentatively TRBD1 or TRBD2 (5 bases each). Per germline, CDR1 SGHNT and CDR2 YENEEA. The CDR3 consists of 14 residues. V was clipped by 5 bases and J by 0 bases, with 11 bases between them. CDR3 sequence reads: CASSKGRSSYEQYF. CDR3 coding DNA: TGTGCCAGCAGCAAGGGACGGAGCTCCTACGAGCAGTACTTC.

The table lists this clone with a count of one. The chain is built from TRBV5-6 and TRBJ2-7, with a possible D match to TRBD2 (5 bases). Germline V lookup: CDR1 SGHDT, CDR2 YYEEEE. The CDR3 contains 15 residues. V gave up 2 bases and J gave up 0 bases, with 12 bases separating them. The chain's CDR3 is CASSFPGSPSYEQYF. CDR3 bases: TGTGCCAGCAGCTTCCCGGGGTCCCCCTCCTACGAGCAGTACTTC.

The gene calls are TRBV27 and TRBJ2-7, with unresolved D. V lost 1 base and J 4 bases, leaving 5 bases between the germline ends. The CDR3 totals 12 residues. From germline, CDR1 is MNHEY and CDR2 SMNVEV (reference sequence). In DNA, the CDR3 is TGTGCCAGCAGTTTATTAGGTTACGAGCAGTACTTC. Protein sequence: CASSLLGYEQYF.

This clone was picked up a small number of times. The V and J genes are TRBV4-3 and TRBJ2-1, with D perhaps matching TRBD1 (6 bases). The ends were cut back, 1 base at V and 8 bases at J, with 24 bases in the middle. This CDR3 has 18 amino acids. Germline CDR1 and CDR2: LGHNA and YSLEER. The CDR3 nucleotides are TGCGCCAGCAGCCAAGCCCCACCGCCCGCTGGGCCAGGGGATGAGCAGTTCTTC. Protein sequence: CASSQAPPPAGPGDEQFF.

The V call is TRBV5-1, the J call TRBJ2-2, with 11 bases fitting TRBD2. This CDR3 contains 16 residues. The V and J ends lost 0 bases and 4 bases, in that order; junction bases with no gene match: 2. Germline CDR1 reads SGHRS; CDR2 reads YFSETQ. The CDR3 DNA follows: TGCGCCAGCAGCTTGGGACTAGCGGGAAGCACCGGGGAGCTGTTTTTT. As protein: CASSLGLAGSTGELFF.

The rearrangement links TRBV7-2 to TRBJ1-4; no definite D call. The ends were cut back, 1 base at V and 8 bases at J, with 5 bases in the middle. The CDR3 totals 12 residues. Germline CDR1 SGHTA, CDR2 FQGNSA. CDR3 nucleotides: TGTGCCAGCAGCTTAGAAAGGGAAAAACTGTTTTTT. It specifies CASSLEREKLFF. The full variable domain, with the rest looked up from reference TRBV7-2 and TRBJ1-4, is GAGVSQSPSNKVTEKGKDVELRCDPISGHTALYWYRQSLGQGLEFLIYFQGNSAPDKSGLPSDRFSAERTGGSVSTLTIQRTQQEDSAVYLCASSLEREKLFFGSGTQLSVL.

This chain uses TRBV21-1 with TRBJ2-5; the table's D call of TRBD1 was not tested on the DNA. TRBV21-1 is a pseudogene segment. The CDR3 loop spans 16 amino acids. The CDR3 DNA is TGTGCCAGCAGCCCTCGGGACAGGGGGGACGGAGAGACCCAGTACTTC. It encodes CASSPRDRGDGETQYF.

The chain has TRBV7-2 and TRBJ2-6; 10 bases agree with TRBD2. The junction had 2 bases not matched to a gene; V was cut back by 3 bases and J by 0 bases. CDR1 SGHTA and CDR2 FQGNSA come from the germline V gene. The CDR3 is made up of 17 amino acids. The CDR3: CASSFSGGTSGANVLTF. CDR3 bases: TGTGCCAGCAGCTTTAGCGGGGGGACCTCTGGGGCCAACGTCCTGACTTTC.

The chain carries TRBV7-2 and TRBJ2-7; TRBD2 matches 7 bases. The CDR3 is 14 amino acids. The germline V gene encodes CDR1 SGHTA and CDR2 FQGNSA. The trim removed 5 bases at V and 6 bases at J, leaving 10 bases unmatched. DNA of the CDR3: TGTGCCAGCAGCCAAGCGGGGACTCTAGGCGAGCAGTACTTC. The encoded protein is CASSQAGTLGEQYF.

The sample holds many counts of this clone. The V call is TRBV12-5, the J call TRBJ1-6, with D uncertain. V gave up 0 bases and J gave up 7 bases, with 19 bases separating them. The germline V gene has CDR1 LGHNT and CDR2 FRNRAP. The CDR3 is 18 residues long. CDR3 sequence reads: CASGLVQLRGPGNSPLHF. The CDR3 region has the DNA TGTGCTAGTGGTTTGGTACAGCTCCGGGGTCCGGGGAATTCACCCCTCCACTTT.

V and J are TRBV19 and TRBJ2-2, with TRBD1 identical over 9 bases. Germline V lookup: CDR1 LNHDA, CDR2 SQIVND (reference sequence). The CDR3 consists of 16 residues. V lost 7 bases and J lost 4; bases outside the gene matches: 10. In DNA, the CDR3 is TGTGCCAGTAACCAAGGGACAGGGCAGGGCACCGGGGAGCTGTTTTTT. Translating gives CASNQGTGQGTGELFF.

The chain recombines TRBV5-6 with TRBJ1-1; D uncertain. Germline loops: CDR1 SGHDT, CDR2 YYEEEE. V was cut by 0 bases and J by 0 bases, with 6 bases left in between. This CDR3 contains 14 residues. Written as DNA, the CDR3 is TGTGCCAGCAGCTTGGCCGTGGTGAACACTGAAGCTTTCTTT. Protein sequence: CASSLAVVNTEAFF.

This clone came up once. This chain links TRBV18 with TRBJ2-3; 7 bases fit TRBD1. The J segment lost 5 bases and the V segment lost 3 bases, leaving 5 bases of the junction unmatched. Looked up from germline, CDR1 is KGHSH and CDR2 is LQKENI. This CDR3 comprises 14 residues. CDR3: CASSPTTGEDTQYF. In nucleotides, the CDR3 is TGTGCCAGCTCACCGACCACAGGGGAAGATACGCAGTATTTT.

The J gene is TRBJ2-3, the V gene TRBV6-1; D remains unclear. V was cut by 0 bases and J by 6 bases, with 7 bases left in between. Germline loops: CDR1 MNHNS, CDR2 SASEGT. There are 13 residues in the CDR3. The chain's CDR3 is CASSEALRDTQYF. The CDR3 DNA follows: TGTGCCAGCAGTGAAGCGCTTCGGGATACGCAGTATTTT.